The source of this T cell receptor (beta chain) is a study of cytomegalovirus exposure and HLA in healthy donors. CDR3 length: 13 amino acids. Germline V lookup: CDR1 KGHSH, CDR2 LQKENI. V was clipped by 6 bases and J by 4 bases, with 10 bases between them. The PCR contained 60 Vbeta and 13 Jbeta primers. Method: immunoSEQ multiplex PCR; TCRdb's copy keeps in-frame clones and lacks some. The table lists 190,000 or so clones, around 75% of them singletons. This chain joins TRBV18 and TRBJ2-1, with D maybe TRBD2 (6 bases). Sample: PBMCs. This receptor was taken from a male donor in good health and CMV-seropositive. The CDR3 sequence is CASSAGQYNEQFF. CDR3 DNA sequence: TGTGCCAGCTCTGCGGGGCAGTACAATGAGCAGTTCTTC.